A selection of T cell receptor beta chains follows, all from one sample in a study of shared clonotypes between healthy human individuals. Sequencing used immunoSEQ multiplex PCR; TCRdb keeps in-frame clones, though not all of them. The sample includes about 2.4 million clones, over 85% of them seen just once. The material sequenced was naive CD4+ T cells from PBMCs. Every receptor here comes from a man between 18 and 35 years old in good health. Some clones in this sample may be carry-over from other donors' samples. CDR3s include the opening cysteine and the closing phenylalanine or tryptophan. A D gene is named only where the DNA matches it firmly. The size field is filled for only some rows; it gives once, few, many or a size class.

D	size	V	J	CDR3	DNA
NA	NA	TRBV29-1	TRBJ2-1	CSVVKKADEQFF	TGCAGCGTTGTCAAGAAGGCAGATGAGCAGTTCTTC
NA	NA	TRBV7-9	TRBJ2-1	CASSLQGSIEQFF	TGTGCCAGCAGCTTACAGGGAAGTATTGAGCAGTTCTTC
NA	once	TRBV7-9	TRBJ2-7	CASSLSQGRGYEQYF	TGTGCCAGCAGCTTATCGCAGGGAAGGGGATACGAGCAGTACTTC
NA	once	TRBV29-1	TRBJ1-2	CSAAAGSYGYTF	TGCAGCGCCGCCGCAGGGAGCTATGGCTACACCTTC
TRBD1	NA	TRBV7-2	TRBJ2-3	CASSLQGARVDTQYF	TGTGCCAGCAGCTTACAGGGGGCGCGTGTAGATACGCAGTATTTT
NA	NA	TRBV30	TRBJ2-1	CAWSRVFQGSRDEQFF	TGTGCCTGGAGTAGGGTCTTCCAGGGGTCTCGGGATGAGCAGTTCTTC
NA	NA	TRBV14	TRBJ2-5	CASSGKLRETQYF	TGTGCCAGCAGCGGTAAATTGAGGGAGACCCAGTACTTC
TRBD1	NA	TRBV28	TRBJ1-3	CASSLGPGTGFGNTIYF	TGTGCCAGCAGTTTGGGTCCCGGGACAGGTTTCGGAAACACCATATATTTT
NA	few	TRBV4-1	TRBJ1-1	CASSQAPQWAEAFF	TGCGCCAGCAGCCAAGCCCCCCAGTGGGCTGAAGCTTTCTTT
TRBD2	NA	TRBV29-1	TRBJ2-3	CSVSGGVTDTQYF	TGCAGCGTATCGGGGGGAGTAACAGATACGCAGTATTTT
NA	NA	TRBV5-1	TRBJ1-1	CASSLMSGGASGEAFF	TGCGCCAGCAGCTTAATGAGTGGGGGGGCGAGCGGTGAAGCTTTCTTT
NA	once	TRBV2	TRBJ2-5	CASSAMTRETQYF	TGTGCCAGCAGTGCAATGACTAGGGAGACCCAGTACTTC
NA	NA	TRBV7-6	TRBJ2-1	CASSLRGDEQFF	TGTGCCAGCAGCTTACGCGGGGATGAGCAGTTCTTC
NA	NA	TRBV6-5	TRBJ1-1	CASSWDTGSTEAFF	TGTGCCAGCAGTTGGGATACAGGCTCCACTGAAGCTTTCTTT
NA	NA	TRBV7-6	TRBJ2-5	CASSLGVGRETQYF	TGTGCCAGCAGCCTAGGCGTGGGGAGAGAGACCCAGTACTTC
TRBD2	NA	TRBV18	TRBJ2-1	CASSPPGVLAVSYNEQFF	TGTGCCAGCTCACCACCGGGCGTCCTAGCGGTATCCTACAATGAGCAGTTCTTC